A single sample gave rise to the 11 T cell receptor beta chains below, sequenced in a study of control samples from healthy donors and cancer patients. Sequencing used immunoSEQ multiplex PCR; TCRdb keeps in-frame clones, though not all of them. Among some 120,000 clones, 80% to 95% were seen once, and the ten largest hold almost 2.5%. The specimen was blood. The source is a man aged 18 to 30 in good health.

This clone was counted a single time. V gene TRBV12-1 combines with J gene TRBJ2-5; no check of the table's D call, TRBD1, against the DNA was made. TRBV12-1 is a known pseudogene. CDR3 size: 14 residues. The CDR3 region is CASSFVHSKETQYF. CDR3 nucleotides: TGTGCCAGCAGCTTTGTTCACAGTAAAGAGACCCAGTACTTC.

This chain connects TRBV5-1 to TRBJ1-1; 7 bases fit TRBD1. The V gene's germline CDR1 is SGHRS and CDR2 YFSETQ. There are 14 residues in the CDR3. J gave up 6 bases and V 2 bases, and 7 bases lay outside the gene matches. The CDR3 bases are TGCGCCAGCAGCTTAGAGGGGGCGATCGCTGAAGCTTTCTTT. Amino acid sequence: CASSLEGAIAEAFF.

The CDR3 loop reads CASSLAGAPSTDTQYF. For the CDR3, the DNA is TGTGCCAGCAGTCTAGCGGGGGCCCCGAGCACAGATACGCAGTATTTT. The chain couples TRBV2 to TRBJ2-3, with 10 bases lining up with TRBD2. This CDR3 spans 16 amino acids. Germline CDR1 SNHLY, CDR2 FYNNEI. The V and J ends lost 5 bases and 0 bases, in that order; junction bases with no gene match: 5.

In this sample, this clone turned up once. The chain has TRBV10-2 and TRBJ1-5; TRBD1 matches 7 bases. The junction had 5 bases not matched to a gene; V was cut back by 7 bases and J by 5 bases. CDR1 is WSHSY, CDR2 SAAADI, per germline. The CDR3 covers 13 residues. CDR3 in amino acids: CASTAGGDQPQHF. For the CDR3, the DNA is TGCGCCAGCACCGCAGGGGGAGATCAGCCCCAGCATTTT.

This clone was seen once. CDR3 nucleotides: TGTGCCAGCAGTTCCTCGGACAGGGCTGTCACTGAAGCTTTCTTT. It translates to CASSSSDRAVTEAFF. The rearrangement links TRBV28 to TRBJ1-1, with 8 bases identical to TRBD1. The V segment lost 4 bases and the J segment 4 bases; nucleotides outside the gene matches: 8. Germline-derived CDR1 and CDR2 are MDHEN and SYDVKM. This CDR3 contains 15 residues.

The chain employs TRBV25-1 and TRBJ2-2, with D hard to call. Germline V gene data show CDR1 as MGHDK and CDR2 as SYGVNS. The V end was cut by 8 bases, the J end by 1 base, with 5 bases between. The CDR3 is 12 amino acids. CDR3 residues: CASSKNTGELFF. CDR3 nucleotide sequence: TGTGCCAGCTCAAAGAACACCGGGGAGCTGTTTTTT.

The chain couples TRBV13 to TRBJ1-3; D not resolved. Germline V gives CDR1 PRHDT, CDR2 FYEKMQ (reference sequence). Trimming removed 1 base from V and 4 bases from J, with 11 bases in between. The CDR3 length is 15 residues. The CDR3: CASSLVPTGGNTIYF. The CDR3 DNA reads as TGTGCCAGCAGCTTAGTTCCCACGGGGGGAAACACCATATATTTT.

The chain joins TRBV27 to TRBJ2-3, with 8 bases matching TRBD2. Germline V gene lookup returns CDR1 MNHEY and CDR2 SMNVEV (reference sequence). The CDR3 has 16 residues. V trimming: 3 bases; J trimming: 0 bases; junction bases outside the gene matches: 5. CDR3 sequence (DNA): TGTGCCAGCAGTTTCCAGCGGGGGCCCAGCACAGATACGCAGTATTTT. Translation gives CASSFQRGPSTDTQYF.

This chain links TRBV2 with TRBJ2-5, with D perhaps matching TRBD2 (5 bases). Germline V CDR1 and CDR2: SNHLY, FYNNEI. CDR3 length: 17 amino acids. The germline V and J ends were trimmed by 5 bases and 5 bases, with 24 bases remaining between them. The CDR3 is CASSSNPTGNHKETQYF. CDR3 coding DNA: TGTGCCAGCAGTTCAAACCCCACGGGAAACCACAAGGAGACCCAGTACTTC. Complete variable domain (other parts from reference TRBV2 and TRBJ2-5): EPEVTQTPSHQVTQMGQEVILRCVPISNHLYFYWYRQILGQKVEFLVSFYNNEISEKSEIFDDQFSVERPDGSNFTLKIRSTKLEDSAMYFCASSSNPTGNHKETQYFGPGTRLLVL.

This rearrangement joins TRBV7-2 to TRBJ1-5; TRBD1 is a possible D gene (6 bases). V was pared by 0 bases and J by 6 bases, with 15 bases between. Germline V gives CDR1 SGHTA, CDR2 FQGNSA. The CDR3 totals 16 residues. The CDR3 sequence is CASSLAVPGVGQPQHF. CDR3 nucleotide sequence: TGTGCCAGCAGCTTAGCGGTACCAGGGGTCGGTCAGCCCCAGCATTTT.

The chain uses TRBV21-1 and TRBJ2-7; TRBD1 is the table's D call, not checked against the DNA. TRBV21-1 is deemed a pseudogene. The CDR3 sequence is 14 residues long. CDR3 DNA: TGTGCCAGCAGCATGGGGACACTGAGCTACGAGCAGTACTTC. This codes for CASSMGTLSYEQYF.